This TCR beta chain was observed in a study of radiotherapy plus CTLA-4 blockade in lung cancer. Overall study findings and caveats: Radiotherapy was combined with ipilimumab, and tumor-derived TCR clones then expanded in blood. Response was reportedly best predicted by early blood T cell clone dynamics, with interferon-beta.

This table comes from immunoSEQ multiplex PCR, and its TCRdb copy is limited to in-frame clones, with some not included. The table lists approximately 100,000 clones, about 85% of them singletons. Germline CDR1 LNHDA, CDR2 SQIVND (reference sequence). This CDR3 has 14 residues. The ends were cut back, 9 bases at V and 0 bases at J, with 12 bases in the middle. A note on this clone: Its specificity is not known.

Focal radiation and CTLA-4 blockade (ipilimumab) were tested in chemo-refractory metastatic non-small-cell lung cancer patients. This sequence joins TRBV19 and TRBJ2-1, with D possibly TRBD1 on 6 matching bases. This clonotype was sampled from a human donor with non-small cell lung cancer that progressed on radiotherapy plus ipilimumab. Some clones in this sample may be carry-over from other donors' samples. The sequences come from peripheral blood, collected from a patient treated with radiotherapy plus ipilimumab. CDR3 DNA sequence: TGTGCCAGCCGGGACATTTACTCCTACAATGAGCAGTTCTTC. Translation gives CASRDIYSYNEQFF. Drawing the rest from reference TRBV19 and TRBJ2-1, the complete variable domain is DGGITQSPKYLFRKEGQNVTLSCEQNLNHDAMYWYRQDPGQGLRLIYYSQIVNDFQKGDIAEGYSVSREKKESFPLTVTSAQKNPTAFYLCASRDIYSYNEQFFGPGTRLTVL.